A selection of T cell receptor beta chains follows, all from one sample in a study of cytotoxic CD8 clonotypes in ibrutinib-treated CLL. Profiling relied on immunoSEQ multiplex PCR, and the TCRdb table lists in-frame clones only, not all of them. The sample lists some 300,000 clones, roughly 80% occurring once. The sequencing here drew on PBMCs, taken before ibrutinib treatment. Receptors were obtained from a human donor with chronic lymphocytic leukemia. Each CDR3 is given with its conserved first and last residue. A D gene is named only where the DNA matches it firmly. Not every row has a clone size; where given, it reads once, few, many or a size class.

clone_size	v_call	j_call	d_call	cdr3_nt	cdr3_aa
.	TRBV25-1	TRBJ2-1	TRBD2	TGTGCCAGCACGGGACTAGCGTGGAATGAGCAGTTCTTC	CASTGLAWNEQFF
.	TRBV6-1	TRBJ2-7	TRBD2	TGTGCCAGCGGCCTAGCGGGAGTGTACGAGCAGTACTTC	CASGLAGVYEQYF
.	TRBV10-3	TRBJ1-4	TRBD1	TGTGCCATCAGCCCCGGACAGGTTAATAATGAAAAACTGTTTTTT	CAISPGQVNNEKLFF
.	TRBV5-1	TRBJ2-3	.	TGCGCCAGCAGCTTCGCCGCGACAGTGTCAGATACGCAGTATTTT	CASSFAATVSDTQYF
once	TRBV19	TRBJ1-1	.	TGTGCCAGTAGTACCACGACGACAGTAGCTTTCTTT	CASSTTTTVAFF
.	TRBV7-6	TRBJ1-5	.	TGTGCCAGCAGCTTAGGAGGACAGTATCCGCCCCAGCATTTT	CASSLGGQYPPQHF
.	TRBV5-4	TRBJ2-5	.	TGTGCCAGCAGCTGGGGAGGGGGAGATGAGACCCAGTACTTC	CASSWGGGDETQYF
.	TRBV9	TRBJ2-1	TRBD2	TGTGCCAGCAGCGTAGGACTAGCGCACTCCTACAATGAGCAGTTCTTC	CASSVGLAHSYNEQFF
once	TRBV15	TRBJ2-5	.	TGTGCCACCAGCAGAGGCCAACAAGAGACCCAGTACTTC	CATSRGQQETQYF
.	TRBV4-1	TRBJ1-6	.	TGCGCCAGCAGCCAAGCCGTGATAGCCGGGGCCAATAATTCACCCCTCCACTTT	CASSQAVIAGANNSPLHF
.	TRBV7-8	TRBJ1-1	TRBD1	TGTGCCAGCAGCTCCGGCGGACAGGGTCGGACTGAAGCTTTCTTT	CASSSGGQGRTEAFF
.	TRBV9	TRBJ2-3	.	TGTGCCAGCAGCACCGGGACTCATAGCACAGATACGCAGTATTTT	CASSTGTHSTDTQYF
.	TRBV7-2	TRBJ1-1	.	TGTGCCAGCAGCTTAAACACTGAAGCTTTCTTT	CASSLNTEAFF
.	TRBV7-9	TRBJ2-4	.	TGTGCCAGCAGCTTACCCCTTCGAGAGGGGGTAAACATTCAGTACTTC	CASSLPLREGVNIQYF
.	TRBV4-3	TRBJ2-7	TRBD2	TGCGCCAGCAGCAAAACTAGCGGGTACTCCTACGAGCAGTACTTC	CASSKTSGYSYEQYF
.	TRBV28	TRBJ2-1	TRBD2	TGTGCCAGCAGCCATGGACTAGTAGGTAATGAGCAGTTCTTC	CASSHGLVGNEQFF
.	TRBV5-1	TRBJ2-7	.	TGCGCCAGCAGCCTACCTGACTTGGCCTACGAGCAGTACTTC	CASSLPDLAYEQYF
.	TRBV5-1	TRBJ2-2	.	TGCGCCAGCAGCAAACGGACATTCAACACGAACACCGGGGAGCTGTTTTTT	CASSKRTFNTNTGELFF
.	TRBV28	TRBJ2-7	.	TGTGCCACTACGAATCCAGGGGCGGGACAACAAGACGAGCAGTACTTC	CATTNPGAGQQDEQYF
once	TRBV6-1	TRBJ2-7	.	TGTGCCAGCAGTGAATGGGGTGTGCAGGCCTACGAGCAGTACTTC	CASSEWGVQAYEQYF
few	TRBV7-2	TRBJ2-7	.	TGTGCCAGCAGCCCCGACTGGTCTGCCTACGAGCAGTACTTC	CASSPDWSAYEQYF
.	TRBV4-2	TRBJ1-1	.	TGTGCCAGCAGCCAAGCACTTAATAATGAAGCTTTCTTT	CASSQALNNEAFF
.	TRBV12-5	TRBJ2-1	.	TGTGCTAGTGGTTTGGTACCCACCGGGACACCCATTTGGGATGAGCAGTTCTTC	CASGLVPTGTPIWDEQFF
.	TRBV5-8	TRBJ1-2	.	TGTGCCAGCAGCTTACGGGCAGGGGAGGGCTACACCTTC	CASSLRAGEGYTF
.	TRBV5-4	TRBJ2-7	.	TGTGCCAGCAGCCCCCCCGACAGTAATCCCTACGAGCAGTACTTC	CASSPPDSNPYEQYF
.	TRBV15	TRBJ1-4	.	TGTGCCACCAGCCTAGGAACAACTAATGAAAAACTGTTTTTT	CATSLGTTNEKLFF
.	TRBV25-1	TRBJ2-7	.	TGTGCCAGCAGTGAATACCTCGAGCAGTACTTC	CASSEYLEQYF
.	TRBV19	TRBJ1-2	.	TGTGCCAGTAGTATTCGAGAGATGTATGGCTACACCTTC	CASSIREMYGYTF
.	TRBV4-1	TRBJ2-5	.	TGCGCCAGCAGCCAAGTTGCAGGGACGATTCAGGAGACCCAGTACTTC	CASSQVAGTIQETQYF